This T cell receptor (beta chain) was identified during a study of blood T cell repertoires in COVID-19. J was trimmed by 7 bases and V by 0 bases; bases with no gene match: 8. Germline loops: CDR1 MNHEY, CDR2 SMNVEV (reference sequence). This CDR3 spans 15 amino acids. Repertoires were generated with immunoSEQ multiplex PCR, while TCRdb's copy carries only in-frame clones and drops some. The profile covers about 63,000 clones, with about 80% appearing a single time and roughly half taken by the ten largest. The sample was peripheral blood. This sequence was found in a woman aged 80 or older with acute or convalescent COVID-19. The gene calls are TRBV27 and TRBJ2-5; 7 nucleotides align to TRBD2. For the CDR3, the DNA is TGTGCCAGCAGTTTATCGAGGGGAGGGTTTGGGACCCAGTACTTC. Translating gives CASSLSRGGFGTQYF.